The 12 T cell receptor beta chains listed next were all sequenced from one sample in a study of regulatory T cells in long-lasting Graves disease listed by TCRdb under 2021. The library relied on multiplex PCR. The run used an Illumina HiSeq 4000. iRepertoire HTBI primers and Arm-PCR amplification of CDR3 regions were used to construct TCR beta libraries. TCRdb's own reprocessing of the public reads used fastp at Q25 and MiXCR and kept productive beta chains. A single entry per CDR3 protein holds the most common genes and DNA from its merged rows. Present in this sample are approximately 440,000 distinct CDR3 sequences, about a sixth of which were seen just once. The ten largest clones take up 9% to 15% of the sample. Sample time point, as interpreted from the label and publication: newly diagnosed GD, antithyroid drugs for less than 3 months. For both TCR sequencing and RNA sequencing, RNA was extracted from PBMCs in TRIzol.

These data also formed part of another study, on T cells in Graves' hyperthyroidism and ophthalmopathy.

The sample in question was peripheral blood mononuclear cells (PBMCs), obtained at new diagnosis, from a patient treated with antithyroid drugs. The receptor set was obtained from a man aged 35-49 years with Graves disease. Donor details come from another sample of the same person, matched by shared clones.

This clonotype has at least ten counts. V usage is TRBV2 and J usage is TRBJ2-1; 9 bases agree with TRBD2. Germline V CDR1 and CDR2: SNHLY, FYNNEI. With 7 bases clipped from V and 5 bases from J, the junction kept 18 bases outside the gene matches. CDR3 length: 18 amino acids. DNA for the CDR3: TGTGCCAGCAACATATTGGGGCTAGCGGGAAGGGTGAACAATGAGCAGTTCTTC. Encoded protein: CASNILGLAGRVNNEQFF.

As regards this clonotype: This may stem from a read error, because a much larger clone lies one nucleotide away. The rearrangement links TRBV5-1 to TRBJ2-7; 10 nucleotides agree with TRBD1. CDR1 and CDR2 (germline): SGHRS, YFSETQ. V dropped 0 bases and J dropped 7; count of bases not matched to a gene: 7. The CDR3 consists of 15 residues. CDR3 loop: CASSLALTGGNEQYF. CDR3 coding DNA: TGCGCCAGCAGCTTGGCCTTGACAGGGGGCAATGAGCAGTACTTC.

Concerning this clonotype itself: A read error is likely here: a far larger clone is one base away. This rearrangement joins TRBV11-3 to TRBJ2-7, with TRBD1 matching over 7 bases. Trimming took 1 base from V and 2 from J; bases not matched to a gene: 5. Germline CDR1 is SGHNT and CDR2 is YENEEA. The CDR3 totals 15 residues. CDR3 amino acids: CASSLGTGRTYEQYF. CDR3 in DNA: TGTGCCAGCAGCTTAGGGACAGGTAGAACCTACGAGCAGTACTTC.

The sample holds a few counts of this clonotype. This rearrangement joins TRBV5-1 to TRBJ2-5, with D uncertain. V lost 9 bases and J 5 bases, leaving 17 bases between the germline ends. The CDR3 sequence is 13 residues long. Germline V CDR1 and CDR2: SGHRS, YFSETQ. CDR3 loop: CATCYWTGETQYF. Written as DNA, the CDR3 is TGCGCCACCTGCTATTGGACCGGGGAGACCCAGTACTTC.

In its sample, this clonotype was seen many times. The rearrangement links TRBV2 to TRBJ1-5, with D tentatively TRBD1 (5 bases). Per the germline V gene, CDR1 is SNHLY and CDR2 is FYNNEI. The CDR3 extends over 15 amino acids. Between the trimmed V and J ends, which lost 5 bases and 0 bases, there was a span of 11 bases. The CDR3 is CASSTDTPSNQPQHF. Here the CDR3 DNA reads TGTGCCAGCAGTACGGACACTCCTAGCAATCAGCCCCAGCATTTT.

V usage is TRBV6-1 and J usage is TRBJ2-7; 10 bases fit TRBD2. Germline CDR1 and CDR2: MNHNS and SASEGT. The CDR3 is 16 residues long. The V and J ends lost 8 bases and 6 bases, in that order; junction bases with no gene match: 16. This CDR3 is CASAQTASSGSCEQYF. CDR3 DNA: TGTGCCAGCGCCCAAACGGCCTCTAGCGGGAGTTGCGAGCAGTACTTC.

The chain couples TRBV5-6 to TRBJ1-5; D possibly corresponds to TRBD1 (5 bases). Germline CDR1 reads SGHDT; CDR2 reads YYEEEE. The CDR3 sequence is 17 residues long. V gave up 1 base and J gave up 1 base, with 15 bases separating them. CDR3 sequence reads: CASSLSLRGGSNQPQHF. CDR3 DNA sequence: TGTGCCAGCAGCTTGAGTTTAAGGGGCGGGAGCAATCAGCCCCAGCATTTT.

V gene TRBV27 combines with J gene TRBJ2-1; 9 bases match TRBD2. V lost 9 bases and J lost 7; bases outside the gene matches: 7. The CDR3 length is 13 residues. Germline values: CDR1 MNHEY, CDR2 SMNVEV (reference sequence). The CDR3 sequence: CASGAGGGNEQFF. The DNA for the CDR3 is TGTGCCAGTGGGGCGGGAGGGGGGAATGAGCAGTTCTTC.

Many counts were recorded for this clonotype. CDR3: CASSQDAGAYNSPLHF. The CDR3 nucleotides read TGTGCCAGCAGCCAAGATGCGGGCGCCTATAATTCACCCCTCCACTTT. The gene calls are TRBV3-1 and TRBJ1-6; no definite D call. From germline, CDR1 is LGHDT and CDR2 YNNKEL (reference sequence). The V end was cut by 0 bases, the J end by 2 bases, with 8 bases between. This CDR3 comprises 16 residues.

V usage is TRBV11-1 and J usage is TRBJ2-1, with 12 bases matching TRBD2. The CDR3 is made up of 14 amino acids. J was trimmed by 5 bases and V by 7 bases; bases with no gene match: 3. CDR1 SGHAT and CDR2 FQDESV come from the germline V gene (reference sequence). The CDR3 sequence is CASNRLAGDNEQFF. In DNA form, the CDR3 reads TGTGCCAGCAACCGACTAGCGGGAGACAATGAGCAGTTCTTC.

This clonotype was detected ten times or more. The chain couples TRBV6-1 to TRBJ1-1; no clear D gene. Germline V CDR1 and CDR2: MNHNS, SASEGT. V was clipped by 5 bases and J by 0 bases, with 7 bases between them. The CDR3 runs to 13 residues. Here the CDR3 reads CASSKTLNTEAFF. The CDR3 nucleotides read TGTGCCAGCAGTAAAACACTGAACACTGAAGCTTTCTTT.

This clonotype was recorded a few times. V gene TRBV15 combines with J gene TRBJ1-1; D gene ambiguous. V was clipped by 0 bases and J by 8 bases, with 10 bases between them. Germline loops: CDR1 LNHNV, CDR2 YYDKDF (reference sequence). The CDR3 has 13 residues. The CDR3 sequence: CATSRDIAGEAFF. The CDR3 nucleotides are TGTGCCACCAGCAGAGATATTGCAGGAGAAGCTTTCTTT.